This T cell receptor (beta chain) was identified in a study of Graves' ophthalmopathy and Graves' hyperthyroidism. Trimming removed 6 bases from V and 3 bases from J, with 14 bases in between. The CDR3 is made up of 14 amino acids. Germline CDR1 reads SEHNR; CDR2 reads FQNEAQ (reference sequence). Amplified material comprised TCR beta CDR3 regions derived from RNA transcripts. RT-PCR was first run with HTBI primers, then multiplex PCR in a second round. MiXCR was run by TCRdb on the multiplex PCR reads, yielding one entry per CDR3 protein. The data contain 500,000 to 800,000 distinct CDR3 sequences, over 40% of them singletons.

V usage is TRBV7-9 and J usage is TRBJ1-1; D is undetermined. The material sequenced was peripheral blood. This receptor was taken from an adult man with Graves' ophthalmopathy. The CDR3 bases are TGTGCCAGCAGTCCCCGGGCAGTGGACACTGAAGCTTTCTTT. Translating it yields CASSPRAVDTEAFF.